This TCR beta chain was recorded in a study of CD4 T cells in relation to SARS-CoV-2 and coronaviruses. Study overall: Convalescent donors were aged 21 to 72, with median approximately 42 years.

General observations from the study: Roughly 65% of donors had memory CD4+ clonotypes crossrecognizing SARS-CoV-2 and common cold coronavirus spike.

A word on this clone: Its antigen is not identified.

Profiling relied on immunoSEQ multiplex PCR, and the TCRdb table lists in-frame clones only, not all of them. Of more than 30,000 clones in the sample, roughly 88% were seen once. Naive and memory CD4+ T cells came from enriched cryopreserved PBMCs. The CDR3 has 17 residues. CDR1 and CDR2 (germline): MRHNA, SNTAGT. J lost 5 bases, V lost 4 bases, and 11 bases had no gene match. Sequencing was carried out using memory CD4+ T cells from PBMCs. The genes are TRBV6-4 and TRBJ2-2, with TRBD2 identical over 9 bases. The clonotype comes from an adult with COVID-19. The CDR3 here is CASSARPLAGVTGELFF. CDR3 DNA sequence: TGTGCCAGCAGTGCCCGACCCTTAGCGGGAGTTACCGGGGAGCTGTTTTTT.